One and the same sample provided the 23 T cell receptor beta chains below, sequenced in a study of shared clonotypes between healthy human individuals. The protocol was immunoSEQ multiplex PCR, while the TCRdb copy is restricted to in-frame clones and leaves out a portion. The repertoire includes fewer than 3 million clones, about nine tenths of them detected once, and around 0.38% sits in the top ten. The sequenced sample was naive CD4+ T cells from PBMCs. Subset here: CD45RA+ positively selected. Receptors were obtained from a man between 18 and 35 years old in good health. Some clones in this sample may be carry-over from other donors' samples.

The chain uses TRBV6-8 and TRBJ2-7; D call uncertain. The CDR3 sequence is 10 residues long. V lost 5 bases, J lost 12 bases, and 11 bases lay in between. Germline CDR1 reads MNHGY; CDR2 reads SAAAGT. This CDR3 is CASSLKNLYF. As DNA, the CDR3 is TGTGCCAGCAGTCTAAAAAACTTGTACTTC.

The rearrangement uses TRBV7-9 and TRBJ1-1, with D possibly being TRBD1 (6 bases). Germline CDR1 reads SEHNR; CDR2 reads FQNEAQ (reference sequence). This CDR3 is 19 amino acids long. The germline V and J ends were trimmed by 6 bases and 1 base, with 27 bases remaining between them. Here the CDR3 reads CASSPPGATRRRENTEAFF. CDR3 nucleotides: TGTGCCAGCAGTCCCCCGGGGGCAACACGAAGGAGAGAGAACACTGAAGCTTTCTTT.

The chain links TRBV11-3 to TRBJ2-2, with D possibly TRBD2 on 5 matching bases. The CDR3 spans 13 residues. Trimming pared 3 bases from V and 7 bases from J, leaving 9 bases between. Germline CDR1 is SGHNT and CDR2 is YENEEA. The CDR3 DNA follows: TGTGCCAGCAGCTTCTACGGGAACGGGGAGCTGTTTTTT. As protein: CASSFYGNGELFF.

The chain couples TRBV5-4 to TRBJ2-5; D is uncertain. Germline V CDR1 and CDR2: SGHNT, YYREEE (reference sequence). The CDR3 extends over 15 amino acids. The V gene lost 1 base and the J gene lost 3 bases, with 13 bases spanning the gap. CDR3: CASSLRVFREETQYF. The CDR3 nucleotides read TGTGCCAGCAGCTTGCGAGTCTTCCGTGAAGAGACCCAGTACTTC.

CDR3 coding DNA: TGTGCCAGCGCGCCGGGGGCCAATCAGCCCCAGCATTTT. It codes for CASAPGANQPQHF. The rearrangement joins TRBV18 to TRBJ1-5, with D possibly being TRBD1 (6 bases). This CDR3 is 13 amino acids long. The V end was cut by 8 bases, the J end by 3 bases, with 11 bases between. CDR1 is KGHSH and CDR2 is LQKENI in the germline V gene.

CDR3 residues: CASSLGRQEKLFF. CDR3 bases: TGCGCCAGCAGCTTGGGCCGCCAGGAAAAACTGTTTTTT. The chain has TRBV5-1 and TRBJ1-4; D ambiguous. Germline V CDR1 and CDR2: SGHRS, YFSETQ. V lost 0 bases and J 8 bases, leaving 8 bases between the germline ends. The CDR3 is 13 amino acids. The full variable domain, with the rest looked up from reference TRBV5-1 and TRBJ1-4, is KAGVTQTPRYLIKTRGQQVTLSCSPISGHRSVSWYQQTPGQGLQFLFEYFSETQRNKGNFPGRFSGRQFSNSRSEMNVSTLELGDSALYLCASSLGRQEKLFFGSGTQLSVL.

This chain uses TRBV19 with TRBJ2-7; unclear D gene. Germline V gene data show CDR1 as LNHDA and CDR2 as SQIVND (reference sequence). Trimming shortened V by 3 bases and J by 2 bases, and 11 bases separated the two germline ends. The CDR3 consists of 14 residues. The CDR3 protein is CASSILLATYEQYF. CDR3 in DNA: TGTGCCAGTAGTATCCTGCTCGCTACCTACGAGCAGTACTTC.

The chain employs TRBV6-1 and TRBJ1-5; the D gene is possibly TRBD1 (5 bases). This CDR3 spans 14 amino acids. Trimming took off 5 bases at V and 3 bases at J, with 11 bases between the two ends. From germline, CDR1 is MNHNS and CDR2 SASEGT. CDR3 sequence: CASSSGNNNQPQHF. The CDR3 coding sequence is TGTGCCAGCAGTTCAGGGAATAACAATCAGCCCCAGCATTTT.

The chain joins TRBV7-2 to TRBJ1-5; possibly TRBD1 for D (5 bases). Trimming took off 7 bases at V and 1 base at J, with 14 bases between the two ends. Germline V gives CDR1 SGHTA, CDR2 FQGNSA. The CDR3 is made up of 15 amino acids. The CDR3 DNA is TGTGCCAGCACCCTGGAGGGGATGAGCAATCAGCCCCAGCATTTT. Its protein product is CASTLEGMSNQPQHF.

The CDR3 sequence is CASSYQMVHPEQFF. DNA of the CDR3: TGTGCCAGCAGTTACCAGATGGTCCATCCGGAGCAGTTCTTC. The chain joins TRBV6-5 to TRBJ2-1; D gene ambiguous. V was cut by 2 bases and J by 10 bases, with 15 bases left in between. CDR1 is MNHEY and CDR2 is SVGAGI in the germline V gene. This CDR3 comprises 14 residues.

On this clone itself: Other DNA sequences in this specimen translate into the identical CDR3. The chain recombines TRBV27 with TRBJ2-7; D gene ambiguous. Germline CDR1 is MNHEY and CDR2 is SMNVEV (reference sequence). V lost 5 bases and J lost 2, with 13 bases in between. This CDR3 is built from 14 residues. CDR3 in amino acids: CASSLRPGPYEQYF. In DNA, the CDR3 is TGTGCCAGCAGTCTCCGTCCGGGCCCCTACGAGCAGTACTTC.

The V and J genes are TRBV28 and TRBJ2-7; D is unresolved. Trimming left V 7 bases short and J 6 bases short, with 16 bases between. The CDR3 runs to 13 residues. The germline CDR1 and CDR2 sequences are MDHEN and SYDVKM. The chain's CDR3 is CASIRAGGVEQYF. The CDR3 bases are TGTGCCAGCATACGCGCCGGCGGTGTCGAGCAGTACTTC. The full variable domain, with the rest looked up from reference TRBV28 and TRBJ2-7, is DVKVTQSSRYLVKRTGEKVFLECVQDMDHENMFWYRQDPGLGLRLIYFSYDVKMKEKGDIPEGYSVSREKKERFSLILESASTNQTSMYLCASIRAGGVEQYFGPGTRLTVT.

The chain recombines TRBV15 with TRBJ2-4; no clear D. V shed 8 bases and J shed 4 bases, with 12 bases lying between them. CDR1 and CDR2 from the germline V gene are LNHNV and YYDKDF (reference sequence). The CDR3 is made up of 13 amino acids. CDR3 nucleotides: TGTGCCACCCCTCGTTCGACGAAAAACATTCAGTACTTC. Translating it yields CATPRSTKNIQYF.

This chain uses TRBV10-3 with TRBJ1-5; possible D gene TRBD1, 6 bases. Trimming shortened V by 3 bases and J by 0 bases, and 12 bases separated the two germline ends. From germline, CDR1 is ENHRY and CDR2 SYGVKD. The CDR3 loop spans 16 amino acids. The CDR3 coding sequence is TGTGCCATCAGTGATCACAGGGTTTATAGCAATCAGCCCCAGCATTTT. It codes for CAISDHRVYSNQPQHF.

About this clone itself: The sample contains more than one DNA sequence encoding this CDR3. The V call is TRBV19, the J call TRBJ2-5, with 7 nucleotides matching TRBD1. CDR1 LNHDA and CDR2 SQIVND come from the germline V gene (reference sequence). This CDR3 has 11 residues. V shed 9 bases and J 4 bases; nucleotides not matched to a gene: 2. The CDR3, as DNA: TGTGCCAGCAGACAGGGAGAGACCCAGTACTTC. Its protein product is CASRQGETQYF.

The chain is built from TRBV19 and TRBJ1-5; D is possibly TRBD1 (5 bases). Trimming pared 8 bases from V and 4 bases from J, leaving 15 bases between. The germline V gene has CDR1 LNHDA and CDR2 SQIVND (reference sequence). The CDR3 runs to 14 residues. CDR3 nucleotides: TGTGCCAGTCGCCCCGGACAAGGTAATCAGCCCCAGCATTTT. The encoded protein is CASRPGQGNQPQHF.

The chain has TRBV6-5 and TRBJ2-7; 8 nucleotides agree with TRBD2. The CDR3 spans 14 residues. With 6 bases clipped from V and 4 bases from J, the junction kept 8 bases outside the gene matches. CDR1 MNHEY and CDR2 SVGAGI come from the germline V gene. The CDR3 loop reads CASRRREGRYEQYF. The CDR3 DNA follows: TGTGCCAGCAGACGTCGGGAGGGCCGGTACGAGCAGTACTTC.

This clone appeared once. This chain links TRBV20-1 with TRBJ2-1; D gene ambiguous. Trimming stripped 2 bases from V and 9 bases from J, with 8 bases between. The CDR3 length is 11 residues. CDR1 is DFQATT, CDR2 SNEGSKA, per germline (reference sequence). The CDR3, as DNA: TGCAGTGCTAGATCCCCCCCTGAGCAGTTCTTC. Encoded protein: CSARSPPEQFF.

The chain uses TRBV11-1 and TRBJ1-1; no definite D call. Germline-derived CDR1 and CDR2 are SGHAT and FQDESV (reference sequence). V was shortened by 1 base and J by 7 bases, with 10 bases between the two germline ends. The CDR3 is 13 amino acids. CDR3 region: CASSLERNFEAFF. Written as DNA, the CDR3 is TGTGCCAGCAGCTTAGAACGGAACTTTGAAGCTTTCTTT.

The chain links TRBV6-1 to TRBJ2-1; unclear D gene. V was clipped by 8 bases and J by 9 bases, with 11 bases between them. The germline V gene encodes CDR1 MNHNS and CDR2 SASEGT. CDR3 size: 11 residues. As DNA, the CDR3 is TGTGCCAGCTTTGAGGTCGGTGAGCAGTTCTTC. Translating it yields CASFEVGEQFF.

This chain joins TRBV6-1 and TRBJ2-1; 12 positions match TRBD2. The CDR3 is 18 residues long. Germline-derived CDR1 and CDR2 are MNHNS and SASEGT. The trim removed 0 bases at V and 6 bases at J, leaving 9 bases unmatched. DNA of the CDR3: TGTGCCAGCAGTGAAGCTCGGCTAGCGGGAGGGGTAACCAATGAGCAGTTCTTC. This translates into CASSEARLAGGVTNEQFF.

This chain connects TRBV28 to TRBJ1-1, with D perhaps TRBD1 (6 bases). CDR1 is MDHEN and CDR2 is SYDVKM in the germline V gene. V was clipped by 3 bases and J by 1 base, with 12 bases between them. The CDR3 has 15 residues. CDR3 amino acids: CASSFRGHPNTEAFF. As DNA, the CDR3 is TGTGCCAGCAGTTTTCGGGGACACCCGAACACTGAAGCTTTCTTT.

The chain recombines TRBV7-3 with TRBJ2-3, with a possible D match to TRBD2 (6 bases). CDR1 and CDR2 from the germline V gene are SGHTA and FQGTGA. The length of the CDR3 is 15 residues. V was cut by 2 bases and J by 7 bases, with 16 bases left in between. CDR3 sequence: CASSLGGPAVNTQYF. CDR3 coding DNA: TGTGCCAGCAGCTTAGGAGGGCCCGCGGTAAATACGCAGTATTTT.